This T cell receptor beta chain was captured by sequencing in a study of patients and donors after allogeneic stem cell transplantation. Each CDR3 protein is one row after TCRdb ran MiXCR on the RT-PCR reads. The table shows hundreds of thousands of distinct CDR3 sequences, with around 14% occurring only once. Germline V gene lookup returns CDR1 LGHDT and CDR2 YNNKEL (reference sequence). The ends were cut back, 3 bases at V and 6 bases at J, with 5 bases in the middle. The CDR3 sequence is 11 residues long. The chain links TRBV3-1 to TRBJ2-5; D remains unclear. This TCR was sampled from a human donor who was either an allogeneic HSCT recipient or a stem cell or donor lymphocyte infusion donor (not recorded which). It is not recorded whose cells these are; they may come from a transplant donor. The source material was blood, either unsorted or a sorted T cell fraction (not recorded which). The CDR3 loop is CASSQDQTQYF. The CDR3 bases are TGTGCCAGCAGCCAGGACCAGACCCAGTACTTC.